The 5 T cell receptor beta chains listed next were all sequenced from one sample in a study of post-analysis software for immune sequencing data. Prepared TCR beta cDNA libraries contained unique molecular identifiers. TCRdb called the PCR reads again in MiXCR, with one record for every CDR3 protein. The data show roughly 870,000 distinct CDR3 sequences, about 57% seen once. Their antigens remain unidentified. Study results and caveats: In patients, TRBV5-6, TRBV5-1 and TRBV20-1 belonged to roughly five TRBV segments found more frequently than in controls.

The sequencing input was blood. All receptors come from a girl between 5 and 17 years old with multiple sclerosis.

CDR3 sequence (DNA): TGCGCCAGCAGCTTGGTGGGATCCATTCAGTACTTC. Amino acid sequence: CASSLVGSIQYF. The chain recombines TRBV5-1 with TRBJ2-4; D gene uncertain. Germline V CDR1 and CDR2: SGHRS, YFSETQ. The CDR3 spans 12 residues. V lost 0 bases and J lost 9, with 7 bases in between.

The chain combines TRBV5-1 with TRBJ2-7, with D perhaps being TRBD1 or TRBD2 (5 bases each). The CDR3 covers 12 residues. Germline V CDR1 and CDR2: SGHRS, YFSETQ. V lost 4 bases to trimming and J lost 6 bases, with 11 bases between them. CDR3 protein: CASSPGPCEQYF. In nucleotides, the CDR3 is TGCGCCAGCAGCCCGGGGCCTTGCGAGCAGTACTTC.

The rearrangement links TRBV12-3 or TRBV12-4 to TRBJ2-7; TRBD2 matches at 13 bases. The CDR3 loop spans 14 amino acids. J gave up 10 bases and V 5 bases, and 8 bases lay outside the gene matches. CDR3 loop: CASSRTSGSKAQYF. The CDR3 DNA reads as TGTGCCAGCAGTAGGACTAGCGGGAGCAAGGCCCAGTACTTC.

A few counts support this clonotype. The rearrangement uses TRBV20-1 and TRBJ2-4; TRBD2 aligns across 11 bases. With the DNA end fitting TRBJ2-7 better, the J assignment may be wrong. The CDR3 loop spans 15 amino acids. Germline V lookup: CDR1 DFQATT, CDR2 SNEGSKA (reference sequence). CDR3 sequence: CSARGQLAGEYEQYF. Here the CDR3 DNA reads TGCAGTGCTAGAGGACAACTAGCGGGAGAATACGAGCAGTACTTC.

V is TRBV7-2 and J is TRBJ1-1; D perhaps matches TRBD1 (5 bases). Germline assignment: CDR1 SGHTA and CDR2 FQGNSA. The CDR3 has 15 amino acids. Trimming pared 1 base from V and 1 base from J, leaving 10 bases between. As DNA, the CDR3 is TGTGCCAGCAGCTTAGTAAGGACACAGAACACTGAAGCTTTCTTT. As protein: CASSLVRTQNTEAFF.